The entry below gives a single T cell receptor (beta chain) sequence along with its context. In the original workflow: Quantification of nucleated cells was approximated via reference gene primer amplification. Measured with immunoSEQ multiplex PCR; TCRdb has only the in-frame clones, and not every one. Clone size and the V and J calls come from that table; the DNA yielded D and trimming. Among around 110,000 clones listed, approximately 80% were seen once. Trimming took off 6 bases at V and 1 base at J, with 7 bases between the two ends. The CDR3 covers 12 residues. The germline V gene has CDR1 MNHEY and CDR2 SVGEGT. The sample is drawn from a study of blood T cell repertoires in COVID-19. On the study more broadly: T cells, B-cell-depleted T cells, or PBMCs supplied cDNA or gDNA.

The sequence was collected from a man aged 65-85 years with active or convalescent COVID-19. The sample taken for sequencing was peripheral blood. The chain is built from TRBV6-2 or TRBV6-3 and TRBJ2-7, with no clear D. CDR3 DNA sequence: TGTGCCAGCAGCTTCAAATCCTACGAGCAGTACTTC. The encoded protein is CASSFKSYEQYF.